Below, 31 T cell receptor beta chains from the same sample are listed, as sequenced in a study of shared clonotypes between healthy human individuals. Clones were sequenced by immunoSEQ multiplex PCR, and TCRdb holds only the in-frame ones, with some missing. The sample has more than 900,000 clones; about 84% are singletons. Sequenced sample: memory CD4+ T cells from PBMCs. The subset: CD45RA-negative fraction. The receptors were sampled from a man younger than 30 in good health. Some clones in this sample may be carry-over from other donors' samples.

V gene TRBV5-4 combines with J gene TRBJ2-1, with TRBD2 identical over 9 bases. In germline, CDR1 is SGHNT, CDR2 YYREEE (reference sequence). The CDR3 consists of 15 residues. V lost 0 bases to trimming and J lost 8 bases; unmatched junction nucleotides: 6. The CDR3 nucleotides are TGTGCCAGCAGCTTGGATAGCGGGAGCCGGGATGAGCAGTTCTTC. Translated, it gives CASSLDSGSRDEQFF.

For the CDR3, the DNA is TGTGCCAGCACCCCCCGGGGACAGGGATGGACTGAAGCTTTCTTT. Translating gives CASTPRGQGWTEAFF. V is TRBV6-1 and J is TRBJ1-1; TRBD1 agrees at 9 bases. This CDR3 has 15 amino acids. In germline, CDR1 is MNHNS, CDR2 SASEGT. Trimming at V came to 7 bases and at J to 5 bases, leaving 11 bases not matched to a gene.

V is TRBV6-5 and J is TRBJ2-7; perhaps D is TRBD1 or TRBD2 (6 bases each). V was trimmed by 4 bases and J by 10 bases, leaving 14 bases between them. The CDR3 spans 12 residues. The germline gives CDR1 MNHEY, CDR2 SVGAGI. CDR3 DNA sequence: TGTGCCAGCAGTTCCCCGGGGGCCCAACAGTACTTC. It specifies CASSSPGAQQYF.

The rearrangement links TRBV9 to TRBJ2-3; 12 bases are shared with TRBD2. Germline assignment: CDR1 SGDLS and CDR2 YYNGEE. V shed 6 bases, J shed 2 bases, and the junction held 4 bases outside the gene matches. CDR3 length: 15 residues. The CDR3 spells CASTGTSGPTDTQYF. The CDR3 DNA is TGTGCCAGCACGGGGACTAGCGGGCCCACAGATACGCAGTATTTT. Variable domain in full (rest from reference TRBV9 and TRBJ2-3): DSGVTQTPKHLITATGQRVTLRCSPRSGDLSVYWYQQSLDQGLQFLIQYYNGEERAKGNILERFSAQQFPDLHSELNLSSLELGDSALYFCASTGTSGPTDTQYFGPGTRLTVL.

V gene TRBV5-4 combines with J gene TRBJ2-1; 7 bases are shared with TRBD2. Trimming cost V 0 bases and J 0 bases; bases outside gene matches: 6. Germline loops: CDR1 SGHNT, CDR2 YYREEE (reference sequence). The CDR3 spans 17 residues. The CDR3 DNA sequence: TGTGCCAGCAGCTTGGAACTAGCGCCGAGCTCCTACAATGAGCAGTTCTTC. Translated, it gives CASSLELAPSSYNEQFF.

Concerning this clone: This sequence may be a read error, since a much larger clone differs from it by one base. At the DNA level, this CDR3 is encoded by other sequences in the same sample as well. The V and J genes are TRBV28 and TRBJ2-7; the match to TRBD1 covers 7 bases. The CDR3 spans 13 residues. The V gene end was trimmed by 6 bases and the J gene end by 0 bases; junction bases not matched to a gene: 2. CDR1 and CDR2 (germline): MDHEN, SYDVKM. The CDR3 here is CASRRDSSYEQYF. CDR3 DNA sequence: TGTGCCAGCAGACGGGACAGCTCCTACGAGCAGTACTTC.

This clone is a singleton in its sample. The CDR3 region has the DNA TGCAGCGTTGCCGGTTCTCACAGGGGGACCGAGGTCTATGGCTACACCTTC. Its protein product is CSVAGSHRGTEVYGYTF. The rearrangement joins TRBV29-1 to TRBJ1-2; 8 positions agree with TRBD1. Germline lookup yields CDR1 SQVTM and CDR2 ANQGSEA. The CDR3 totals 17 residues. Germline trimming cut 4 bases from V and 4 bases from J; bases unmatched to any gene: 17.

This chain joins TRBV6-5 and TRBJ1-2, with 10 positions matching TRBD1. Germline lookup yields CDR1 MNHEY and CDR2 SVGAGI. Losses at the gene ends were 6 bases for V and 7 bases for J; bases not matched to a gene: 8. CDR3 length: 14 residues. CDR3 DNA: TGTGCCAGCAGAGGGCGACAGGGGGCCCGTGGCTACACCTTC. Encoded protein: CASRGRQGARGYTF.

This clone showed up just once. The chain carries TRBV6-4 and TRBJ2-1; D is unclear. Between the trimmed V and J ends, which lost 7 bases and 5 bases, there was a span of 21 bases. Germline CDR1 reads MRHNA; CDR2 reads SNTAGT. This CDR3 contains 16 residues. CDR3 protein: CASIPQSTAQNNEQFF. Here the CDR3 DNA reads TGTGCCAGCATCCCCCAGTCCACAGCTCAAAACAATGAGCAGTTCTTC.

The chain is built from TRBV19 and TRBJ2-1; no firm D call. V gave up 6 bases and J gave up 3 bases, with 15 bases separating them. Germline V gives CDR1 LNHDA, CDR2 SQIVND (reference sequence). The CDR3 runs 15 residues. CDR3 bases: TGTGCCAGTAGCTTATCTGAGATCAACTACAATGAGCAGTTCTTC. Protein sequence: CASSLSEINYNEQFF.

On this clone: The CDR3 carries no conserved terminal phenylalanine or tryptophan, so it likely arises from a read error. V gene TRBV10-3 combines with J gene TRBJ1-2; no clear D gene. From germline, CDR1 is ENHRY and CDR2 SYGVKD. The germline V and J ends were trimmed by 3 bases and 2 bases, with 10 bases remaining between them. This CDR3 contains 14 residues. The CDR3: CAISDGVSNYGYTL. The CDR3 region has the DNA TGTGCCATCAGTGATGGGGTATCGAACTATGGCTACACCCTC.

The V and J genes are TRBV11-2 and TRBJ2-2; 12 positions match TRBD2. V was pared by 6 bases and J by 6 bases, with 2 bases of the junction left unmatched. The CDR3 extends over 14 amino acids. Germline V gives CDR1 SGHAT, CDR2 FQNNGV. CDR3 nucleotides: TGTGCCAGCAGGCCTAGCGGGAGGGCCGGGGAGCTGTTTTTT. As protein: CASRPSGRAGELFF.

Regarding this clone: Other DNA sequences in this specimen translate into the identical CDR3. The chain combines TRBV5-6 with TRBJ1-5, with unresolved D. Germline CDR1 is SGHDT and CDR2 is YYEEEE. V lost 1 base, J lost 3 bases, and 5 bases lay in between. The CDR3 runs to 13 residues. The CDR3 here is CASSLYPNQPQHF. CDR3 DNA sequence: TGTGCCAGCAGCTTGTATCCCAATCAGCCCCAGCATTTT.

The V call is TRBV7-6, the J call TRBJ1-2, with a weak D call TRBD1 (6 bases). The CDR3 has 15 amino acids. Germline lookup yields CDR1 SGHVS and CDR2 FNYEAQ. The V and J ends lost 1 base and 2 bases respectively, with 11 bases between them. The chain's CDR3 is CASSLVVTGNYGYTF. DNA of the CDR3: TGTGCCAGCAGCTTAGTCGTAACAGGGAACTATGGCTACACCTTC.

The CDR3 nucleotides are TGTGCCAGCAGCCGGACTAGCGGGAGGGGTTTCAATGAGCAGTTCTTC. This sequence encodes CASSRTSGRGFNEQFF. The rearrangement uses TRBV7-9 and TRBJ2-1; TRBD2 matches at 15 bases. Germline V gene sequence: CDR1 SEHNR, CDR2 FQNEAQ (reference sequence). Unmatched junction bases numbered 5, after V lost 5 bases and J lost 6 bases. This CDR3 contains 16 residues. Based on the CDR3 plus reference TRBV7-9 and TRBJ2-1, the full variable domain is DTGVSQNPRHKITKRGQNVTFRCDPISEHNRLYWYRQTLGQGPEFLTYFQNEAQLEKSRLLSDRFSAERPKGSFSTLEIQRTEQGDSAMYLCASSRTSGRGFNEQFFGPGTRLTVL.

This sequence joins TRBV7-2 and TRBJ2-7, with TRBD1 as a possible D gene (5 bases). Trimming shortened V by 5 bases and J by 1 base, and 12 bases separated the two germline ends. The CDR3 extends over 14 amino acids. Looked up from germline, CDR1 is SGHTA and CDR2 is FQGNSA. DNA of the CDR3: TGTGCCAGCAGCCGCAGGCAGGGATCCTACGAGCAGTACTTC. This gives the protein CASSRRQGSYEQYF. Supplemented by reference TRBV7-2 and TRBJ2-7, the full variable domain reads GAGVSQSPSNKVTEKGKDVELRCDPISGHTALYWYRQSLGQGLEFLIYFQGNSAPDKSGLPSDRFSAERTGGSVSTLTIQRTQQEDSAVYLCASSRRQGSYEQYFGPGTRLTVT.

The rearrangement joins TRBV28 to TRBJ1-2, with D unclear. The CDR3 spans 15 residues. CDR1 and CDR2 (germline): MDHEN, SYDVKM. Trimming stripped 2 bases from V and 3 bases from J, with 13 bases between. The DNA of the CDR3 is TGTGCCAGCAGTTTAACAGACATCAAGGACTATGGCTACACCTTC. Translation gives CASSLTDIKDYGYTF.

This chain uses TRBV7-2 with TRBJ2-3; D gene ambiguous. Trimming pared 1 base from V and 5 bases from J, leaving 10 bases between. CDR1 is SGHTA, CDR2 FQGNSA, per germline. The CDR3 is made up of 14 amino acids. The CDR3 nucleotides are TGTGCCAGCAGCTTAGGGTTCATCAGAGATACGCAGTATTTT. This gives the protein CASSLGFIRDTQYF.

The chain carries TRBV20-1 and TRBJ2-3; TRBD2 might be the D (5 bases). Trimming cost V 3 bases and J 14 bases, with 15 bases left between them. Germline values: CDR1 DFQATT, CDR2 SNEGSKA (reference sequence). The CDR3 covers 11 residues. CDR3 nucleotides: TGCAGTGCTAGTATCCTAGCATCCTTGTATTTT. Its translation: CSASILASLYF.

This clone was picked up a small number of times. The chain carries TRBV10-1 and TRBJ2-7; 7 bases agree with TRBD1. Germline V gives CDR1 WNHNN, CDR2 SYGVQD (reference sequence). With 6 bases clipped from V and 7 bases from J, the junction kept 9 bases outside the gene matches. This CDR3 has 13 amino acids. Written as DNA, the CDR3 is TGCGCCAGCAGCCCTGGGACAGTACAAGAGCAGTACTTC. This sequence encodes CASSPGTVQEQYF.

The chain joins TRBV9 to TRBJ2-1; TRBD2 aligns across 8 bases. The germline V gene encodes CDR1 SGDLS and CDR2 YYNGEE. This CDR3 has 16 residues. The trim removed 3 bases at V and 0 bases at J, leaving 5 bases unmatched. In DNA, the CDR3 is TGTGCCAGCAGCGGAACCAGCGGGAGCTCCTACAATGAGCAGTTCTTC. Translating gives CASSGTSGSSYNEQFF.

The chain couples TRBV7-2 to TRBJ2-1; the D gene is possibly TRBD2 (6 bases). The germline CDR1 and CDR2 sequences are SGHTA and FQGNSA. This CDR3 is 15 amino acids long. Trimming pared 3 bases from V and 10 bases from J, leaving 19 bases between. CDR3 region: CASSFGRSQAGEQFF. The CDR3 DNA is TGTGCCAGCAGCTTTGGGAGGTCTCAAGCGGGCGAGCAGTTCTTC.

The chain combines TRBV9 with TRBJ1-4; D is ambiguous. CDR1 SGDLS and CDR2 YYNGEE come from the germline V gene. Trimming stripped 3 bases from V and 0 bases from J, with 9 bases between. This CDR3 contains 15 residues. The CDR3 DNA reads TGTGCCAGCAGCGCCCGAGGGCCAACTAATGAAAAACTGTTTTTT. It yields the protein CASSARGPTNEKLFF. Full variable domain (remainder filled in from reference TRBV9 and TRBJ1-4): DSGVTQTPKHLITATGQRVTLRCSPRSGDLSVYWYQQSLDQGLQFLIQYYNGEERAKGNILERFSAQQFPDLHSELNLSSLELGDSALYFCASSARGPTNEKLFFGSGTQLSVL.

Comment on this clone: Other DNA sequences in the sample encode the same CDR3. The CDR3 loop is CASSLGATEAFF. The CDR3 nucleotides are TGCGCCAGCAGCTTGGGGGCCACTGAAGCTTTCTTT. The chain employs TRBV5-1 and TRBJ1-1; D not certain. Germline V gene data show CDR1 as SGHRS and CDR2 as YFSETQ. Trimming shortened V by 0 bases and J by 4 bases, and 4 bases separated the two germline ends. The CDR3 totals 12 residues. The variable domain in full, completed from reference TRBV5-1 and TRBJ1-1, reads KAGVTQTPRYLIKTRGQQVTLSCSPISGHRSVSWYQQTPGQGLQFLFEYFSETQRNKGNFPGRFSGRQFSNSRSEMNVSTLELGDSALYLCASSLGATEAFFGQGTRLTVV.

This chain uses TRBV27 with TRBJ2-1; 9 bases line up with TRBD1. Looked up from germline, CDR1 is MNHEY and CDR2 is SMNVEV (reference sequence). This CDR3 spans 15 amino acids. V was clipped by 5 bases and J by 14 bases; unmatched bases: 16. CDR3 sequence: CASSPPGQGRVAEFF. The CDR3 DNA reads TGTGCCAGCAGTCCGCCGGGACAGGGAAGGGTCGCGGAGTTCTTC.

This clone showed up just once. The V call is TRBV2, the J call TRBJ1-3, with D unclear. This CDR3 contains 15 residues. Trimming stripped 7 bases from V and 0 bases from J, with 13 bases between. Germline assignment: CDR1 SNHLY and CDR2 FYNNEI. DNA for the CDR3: TGTGCCAGCAAAACGGACGCAGTCTCTGGAAACACCATATATTTT. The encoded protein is CASKTDAVSGNTIYF. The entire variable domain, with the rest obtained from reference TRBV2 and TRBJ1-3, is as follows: EPEVTQTPSHQVTQMGQEVILRCVPISNHLYFYWYRQILGQKVEFLVSFYNNEISEKSEIFDDQFSVERPDGSNFTLKIRSTKLEDSAMYFCASKTDAVSGNTIYFGEGSWLTVV.

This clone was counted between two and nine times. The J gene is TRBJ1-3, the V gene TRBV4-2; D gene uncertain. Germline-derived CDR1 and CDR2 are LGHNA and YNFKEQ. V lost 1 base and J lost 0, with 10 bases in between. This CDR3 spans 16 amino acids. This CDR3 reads CASSQVGRDSGNTIYF. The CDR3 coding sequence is TGTGCCAGCAGCCAAGTTGGACGAGACTCTGGAAACACCATATATTTT.

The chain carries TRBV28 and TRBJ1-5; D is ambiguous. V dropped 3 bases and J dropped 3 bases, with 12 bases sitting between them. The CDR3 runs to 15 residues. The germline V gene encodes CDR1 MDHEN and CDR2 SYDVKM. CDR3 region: CASSFVTANNQPQHF. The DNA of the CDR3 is TGTGCCAGCAGTTTTGTTACGGCCAACAATCAGCCCCAGCATTTT. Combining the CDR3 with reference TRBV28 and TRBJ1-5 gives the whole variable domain DVKVTQSSRYLVKRTGEKVFLECVQDMDHENMFWYRQDPGLGLRLIYFSYDVKMKEKGDIPEGYSVSREKKERFSLILESASTNQTSMYLCASSFVTANNQPQHFGDGTRLSIL.

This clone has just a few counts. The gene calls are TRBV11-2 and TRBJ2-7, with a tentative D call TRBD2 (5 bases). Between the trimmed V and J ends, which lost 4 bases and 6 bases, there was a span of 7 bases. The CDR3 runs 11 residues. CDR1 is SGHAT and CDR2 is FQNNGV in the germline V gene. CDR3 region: CASSSGGEQYF. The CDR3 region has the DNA TGTGCCAGCAGCTCCGGAGGCGAGCAGTACTTC. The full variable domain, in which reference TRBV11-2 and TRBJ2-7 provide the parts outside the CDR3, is EAGVAQSPRYKIIEKRQSVAFWCNPISGHATLYWYQQILGQGPKLLIQFQNNGVVDDSQLPKDRFSAERLKGVDSTLKIQPAKLEDSAVYLCASSSGGEQYFGPGTRLTVT.

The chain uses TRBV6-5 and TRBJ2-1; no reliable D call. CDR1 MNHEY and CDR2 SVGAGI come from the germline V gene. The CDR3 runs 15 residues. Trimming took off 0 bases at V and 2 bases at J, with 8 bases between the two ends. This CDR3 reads CASSYSRAPYNEQFF. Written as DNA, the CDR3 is TGTGCCAGCAGTTACTCAAGGGCCCCCTACAATGAGCAGTTCTTC.

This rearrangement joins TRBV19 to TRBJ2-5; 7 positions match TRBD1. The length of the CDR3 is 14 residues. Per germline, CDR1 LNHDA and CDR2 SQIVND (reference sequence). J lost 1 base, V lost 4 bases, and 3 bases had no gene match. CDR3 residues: CASSKTGAQETQYF. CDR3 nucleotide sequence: TGTGCCAGTAGTAAAACAGGGGCCCAAGAGACCCAGTACTTC.